The 29 T cell receptor beta chains given below trace back to one sample, sequenced in a study of blood T cell repertoires in COVID-19. Data came from immunoSEQ multiplex PCR; TCRdb stores just in-frame clones and leaves some out. This table has around 270,000 clones, 84% appearing once. The sequenced material came from peripheral blood. The receptors derive from a man between 60 and 70 years old with acute or convalescent COVID-19.

The chain uses TRBV5-4 and TRBJ1-2, with 8 bases matching TRBD1. The V segment lost 4 bases and the J segment 8 bases; nucleotides outside the gene matches: 7. The germline CDR1 and CDR2 sequences are SGHNT and YYREEE (reference sequence). The length of the CDR3 is 13 residues. CDR3 region: CASSRIQGGGYTF. The DNA of the CDR3 is TGTGCCAGCAGCCGAATACAGGGGGGGGGCTACACCTTC.

J is TRBJ2-4 and V is TRBV6-5, with TRBD1 identical over 7 bases. Germline V gene lookup returns CDR1 MNHEY and CDR2 SVGAGI. V trimming: 6 bases; J trimming: 3 bases; junction bases outside the gene matches: 5. The CDR3 is 14 amino acids. CDR3 in amino acids: CASRQGRDKNIQYF. CDR3 nucleotide sequence: TGTGCCAGCAGACAGGGGAGAGACAAAAACATTCAGTACTTC.

The rearrangement uses TRBV10-3 and TRBJ1-5; D might be TRBD1 (6 bases). CDR1 and CDR2 from the germline V gene are ENHRY and SYGVKD. The V end was cut by 10 bases, the J end by 0 bases, with 22 bases between. The CDR3 contains 17 residues. CDR3 DNA: TGTGCCACATCAGGGGAACCCGGAAGGGATAGCAATCAGCCCCAGCATTTT. Amino acid sequence: CATSGEPGRDSNQPQHF.

V gene TRBV9 combines with J gene TRBJ1-1; possible D gene TRBD1, 5 bases. With 2 bases removed from V and 5 bases from J, the gap between germline ends came to 13 bases. This CDR3 has 14 amino acids. Germline values: CDR1 SGDLS, CDR2 YYNGEE. CDR3: CASSVAGRETEAFF. The CDR3 DNA is TGTGCCAGCAGCGTCGCAGGGCGGGAGACTGAAGCTTTCTTT.

This clone was recorded a few times. The chain links TRBV3-1 (or the pseudogene TRBV3-2) to TRBJ1-3; no reliable D call. Looked up from germline, CDR1 is LGHDT and CDR2 is YNNKEL (reference sequence). This CDR3 is built from 13 residues. V shed 1 base and J shed 7 bases, with 8 bases lying between them. CDR3 in DNA: TGTGCCAGCAGCCAAGGCTGGCGGAACACCATATATTTT. Its protein is CASSQGWRNTIYF.

The gene calls are TRBV7-3 and TRBJ2-6; perhaps TRBD1 as D (6 bases). Trimming removed 3 bases at V and 2 bases at J, with 8 bases between. Germline lookup yields CDR1 SGHTA and CDR2 FQGTGA. The CDR3 runs 15 residues. The CDR3 nucleotides read TGTGCCAGCAGCTTCTACAGGGCTGGGGCCAACGTCCTGACTTTC. Residues: CASSFYRAGANVLTF.

The rearrangement joins TRBV28 to TRBJ2-5, with D tentatively TRBD1 (6 bases). Per germline, CDR1 MDHEN and CDR2 SYDVKM. The CDR3 runs to 12 residues. V was clipped by 5 bases and J by 5 bases, with 9 bases between them. The DNA for the CDR3 is TGTGCCAGCAGTCCAGGACAGGAGACCCAGTACTTC. Amino acids: CASSPGQETQYF.

The chain combines TRBV7-8 with TRBJ1-2; 7 positions match TRBD1. CDR1 is SGHVS, CDR2 FQNEAQ, per germline. Trimming removed 1 base from V and 6 bases from J; junction bases left unmatched: 23. This CDR3 is built from 20 residues. This CDR3 is CASSLGVGLRTGNGEHGYTF. CDR3 DNA sequence: TGTGCCAGCAGCTTAGGAGTTGGGTTAAGGACAGGAAACGGGGAGCATGGCTACACCTTC.

In DNA, the CDR3 is TGTGCCAGCAGCTTCCTCGGGTTTTATGGCTACACCTTC. As protein: CASSFLGFYGYTF. V is TRBV7-9 and J is TRBJ1-2; D uncertain. The CDR3 contains 13 residues. The V gene's germline CDR1 is SEHNR and CDR2 FQNEAQ (reference sequence). The V gene lost 3 bases and the J gene lost 5 bases, with 10 bases spanning the gap.

This chain links TRBV2 with TRBJ2-3, with 13 bases matching TRBD2. The CDR3 extends over 14 amino acids. Germline values: CDR1 SNHLY, CDR2 FYNNEI. The trim removed 8 bases at V and 3 bases at J, leaving 2 bases unmatched. The CDR3 region has the DNA TGTGCCAGCGGACTAGCGGGAGTGACAGATACGCAGTATTTT. Translation: CASGLAGVTDTQYF.

This chain joins TRBV12-3 or TRBV12-4 and TRBJ1-3; 7 bases agree with TRBD1. The CDR3 spans 13 residues. After removal of 6 bases from V and 3 bases from J, the junction contained 2 bases not matched to a gene. The CDR3 region is CASSRDSGNTIYF. The CDR3 nucleotides read TGTGCCAGCAGCAGGGACAGTGGAAACACCATATATTTT.

The count of this clone is one. The gene calls are TRBV11-2 and TRBJ1-6; tentatively, D is TRBD1 (6 bases). The CDR3 is made up of 16 amino acids. Germline V gene lookup returns CDR1 SGHAT and CDR2 FQNNGV. Trimming left V 1 base short and J 6 bases short, with 13 bases between. In DNA, the CDR3 is TGTGCCAGCAGCTTAGTTGCAGGGGAAATTAATTCACCCCTCCACTTT. It encodes CASSLVAGEINSPLHF.

On this clone: Other DNA sequences of this sample code for an identical CDR3. The chain combines TRBV12-3 or TRBV12-4 with TRBJ1-5; TRBD1 aligns across 7 bases. Trimming took 5 bases from V and 7 from J; bases not matched to a gene: 5. The CDR3 runs 13 residues. CDR3 loop: CASSPTGRQPQHF. The DNA for the CDR3 is TGTGCCAGCAGTCCGACAGGGAGACAGCCCCAGCATTTT.

The chain carries TRBV5-1 and TRBJ2-3, with TRBD1 identical over 8 bases. After removal of 4 bases from V and 5 bases from J, the junction contained 9 bases not matched to a gene. CDR1 and CDR2 from the germline V gene are SGHRS and YFSETQ. The CDR3 length is 15 residues. The DNA for the CDR3 is TGCGCCAGCAGCCTCCCACAGGGGGGAGGAGATACGCAGTATTTT. As protein: CASSLPQGGGDTQYF.

V is TRBV5-1 and J is TRBJ2-1; D not certain. V was clipped by 0 bases and J by 3 bases, with 7 bases between them. Germline CDR1 is SGHRS and CDR2 is YFSETQ. There are 14 residues in the CDR3. CDR3 loop: CASSLVALYNEQFF. The CDR3, as DNA: TGCGCCAGCAGCTTGGTGGCTCTCTACAATGAGCAGTTCTTC.

This chain links TRBV4-1 with TRBJ2-7; D is undetermined. Trimming removed 1 base from V and 2 bases from J, with 15 bases in between. CDR3 length: 16 residues. Germline CDR1 and CDR2: MGHRA and YSYEKL. CDR3 coding DNA: TGCGCCAGCAGCCAAGTACCGCTACCTTCTACCTACGAGCAGTACTTC. This gives the protein CASSQVPLPSTYEQYF.

The gene calls are TRBV7-6 and TRBJ2-7; TRBD1 agrees at 11 bases. V lost 1 base and J lost 3; bases outside the gene matches: 2. This CDR3 is 15 amino acids long. CDR1 and CDR2 from the germline V gene are SGHVS and FNYEAQ. CDR3 in DNA: TGTGCCAGCAGCTTAGTGGGGACAGGGGGCTACGAGCAGTACTTC. Translation: CASSLVGTGGYEQYF.

On this clone: Other nucleotide sequences from this sample produce the same CDR3. V and J are TRBV19 and TRBJ1-1; a possible D gene is TRBD1 (6 bases). Germline V gene data show CDR1 as LNHDA and CDR2 as SQIVND (reference sequence). This CDR3 region has 14 residues. The V end was cut by 3 bases, the J end by 3 bases, with 11 bases between. CDR3 nucleotide sequence: TGTGCCAGTAGTATTGGTCAGGGGTACACTGAAGCTTTCTTT. It codes for CASSIGQGYTEAFF. Filled out from reference TRBV19 and TRBJ1-1, the complete variable domain reads DGGITQSPKYLFRKEGQNVTLSCEQNLNHDAMYWYRQDPGQGLRLIYYSQIVNDFQKGDIAEGYSVSREKKESFPLTVTSAQKNPTAFYLCASSIGQGYTEAFFGQGTRLTVV.

The chain recombines TRBV6-5 with TRBJ1-3; D ambiguous. The CDR3 is 15 amino acids. With 2 bases removed from V and 0 bases from J, the gap between germline ends came to 8 bases. Per germline, CDR1 MNHEY and CDR2 SVGAGI. In nucleotides, the CDR3 is TGTGCCAGCAGTTACGCCGGGGTCTCTGGAAACACCATATATTTT. It translates to CASSYAGVSGNTIYF.

The V gene is TRBV2, the J gene TRBJ2-5, with a weak D call TRBD1 (5 bases). This CDR3 spans 15 amino acids. Germline-derived CDR1 and CDR2 are SNHLY and FYNNEI. V gave up 6 bases and J gave up 1 base, with 15 bases separating them. The CDR3 loop reads CASRVRRESQETQYF. DNA of the CDR3: TGTGCCAGCAGGGTCCGCAGGGAAAGCCAAGAGACCCAGTACTTC. Full variable domain (rest looked up from reference TRBV2 and TRBJ2-5): EPEVTQTPSHQVTQMGQEVILRCVPISNHLYFYWYRQILGQKVEFLVSFYNNEISEKSEIFDDQFSVERPDGSNFTLKIRSTKLEDSAMYFCASRVRRESQETQYFGPGTRLLVL.

V and J are TRBV28 and TRBJ2-3, with D possibly being TRBD1 (5 bases). Germline V CDR1 and CDR2: MDHEN, SYDVKM. V was cut by 6 bases and J by 4 bases, with 20 bases left in between. The length of the CDR3 is 16 residues. The CDR3 here is CASSLGAGWGSDTQYF. CDR3 bases: TGTGCCAGCAGCCTTGGGGCAGGGTGGGGATCAGATACGCAGTATTTT.

The chain joins TRBV6-2 or TRBV6-3 to TRBJ2-7, with 7 bases fitting TRBD1. Per the germline V gene, CDR1 is MNHEY and CDR2 is SVGEGT. The CDR3 runs 16 residues. V shed 5 bases and J 0 bases; nucleotides not matched to a gene: 10. The CDR3 bases are TGTGCCAGCAGTACGTACAGGGGTTCTCACTCCTACGAGCAGTACTTC. This translates into CASSTYRGSHSYEQYF.

The V gene is TRBV29-1, the J gene TRBJ1-6; 9 nucleotides align to TRBD1. The CDR3 length is 14 residues. The ends lost 7 bases at V and 8 bases at J; junction bases unmatched: 9. Germline values: CDR1 SQVTM, CDR2 ANQGSEA. CDR3 region: CSARTGVRDSPLHF. The CDR3 DNA sequence: TGCAGCGCAAGGACAGGGGTACGAGATTCACCCCTCCACTTT.

This clone was recorded once. The chain uses TRBV4-1 and TRBJ1-5; the D gene is possibly TRBD1 (6 bases). Germline lookup yields CDR1 MGHRA and CDR2 YSYEKL. The CDR3 covers 16 residues. The ends were cut back, 1 base at V and 2 bases at J, with 12 bases in the middle. The CDR3 DNA reads TGCGCCAGCAGCCAAGGGGTGACAGGACGCAATCAGCCCCAGCATTTT. This sequence encodes CASSQGVTGRNQPQHF.

This clone has more than one count but fewer than ten. The rearrangement joins TRBV5-1 to TRBJ1-1, with TRBD1 identical over 7 bases. The CDR3 is made up of 13 amino acids. Germline V gene lookup returns CDR1 SGHRS and CDR2 YFSETQ. V was pared by 4 bases and J by 6 bases, with 6 bases of the junction left unmatched. The CDR3 DNA is TGCGCCAGCAGCCTATTCACAGGGGCTGAAGCTTTCTTT. Translated, it gives CASSLFTGAEAFF.

In DNA, the CDR3 is TGTGCCAGCAGACAGGGTGGGACCCTTAATGAAAAACTGTTTTTT. Amino acids: CASRQGGTLNEKLFF. The chain employs TRBV2 and TRBJ1-4; D is possibly TRBD1 (6 bases). Between the trimmed V and J ends, which lost 6 bases and 4 bases, there was a span of 15 bases. CDR3 length equals 15 residues. The germline V gene encodes CDR1 SNHLY and CDR2 FYNNEI.

The V gene is TRBV28, the J gene TRBJ2-7; tentatively, D is TRBD2 (5 bases). Per germline, CDR1 MDHEN and CDR2 SYDVKM. CDR3 size: 13 residues. Trimming left V 5 bases short and J 4 bases short, with 12 bases between. The CDR3 DNA reads as TGTGCCAGCAGTCAACTAGTTCCGTACGAGCAGTACTTC. Translation gives CASSQLVPYEQYF.

This clone was seen once. The J gene is TRBJ1-1, the V gene TRBV19, with TRBD1 as a possible D gene (6 bases). Germline V gene lookup returns CDR1 LNHDA and CDR2 SQIVND (reference sequence). This CDR3 has 13 amino acids. The V gene lost 3 bases and the J gene lost 5 bases, with 10 bases spanning the gap. The CDR3 bases are TGTGCCAGTAGTATGAGGGGGGGTACTGAAGCTTTCTTT. This translates into CASSMRGGTEAFF.

V usage is TRBV19 and J usage is TRBJ2-5; TRBD2 is a possible D gene (6 bases). V was trimmed by 5 bases and J by 2 bases, leaving 15 bases between them. CDR1 and CDR2 from the germline V gene are LNHDA and SQIVND (reference sequence). There are 15 residues in the CDR3. CDR3 sequence reads: CASSVQGGNQETQYF. Here the CDR3 DNA reads TGTGCCAGTAGTGTGCAGGGAGGCAATCAAGAGACCCAGTACTTC.